This TCR beta chain was recovered during a study of T cell responses to AZD1222 COVID-19 vaccine. Study-level points and caveats: Among the donors, most were white British and more were female, and clonal diversity was possibly underestimated. Seropositive status at baseline applied to only 6 or 7 AZD1222 recipients.

Trimming took off 5 bases at V and 5 bases at J, with 18 bases between the two ends. CDR3 length: 15 amino acids. Germline values: CDR1 SEHNR, CDR2 FQNEAQ (reference sequence). Notes on this clone: Its cognate antigen is unknown.

Profiling relied on immunoSEQ multiplex PCR, and the TCRdb table lists in-frame clones only, not all of them. The table has about 68,000 clones, 88% seen once. The chain joins TRBV7-9 to TRBJ1-1; D is perhaps TRBD1 (6 bases). The receptor's source is an adult in good health. Specimen: peripheral blood, collected on day 0 of AZD1222 vaccination. CDR3 loop: CASSPLIGTGTEAFF. The CDR3 nucleotides are TGTGCCAGCAGCCCCTTGATCGGCACAGGGACTGAAGCTTTCTTT.